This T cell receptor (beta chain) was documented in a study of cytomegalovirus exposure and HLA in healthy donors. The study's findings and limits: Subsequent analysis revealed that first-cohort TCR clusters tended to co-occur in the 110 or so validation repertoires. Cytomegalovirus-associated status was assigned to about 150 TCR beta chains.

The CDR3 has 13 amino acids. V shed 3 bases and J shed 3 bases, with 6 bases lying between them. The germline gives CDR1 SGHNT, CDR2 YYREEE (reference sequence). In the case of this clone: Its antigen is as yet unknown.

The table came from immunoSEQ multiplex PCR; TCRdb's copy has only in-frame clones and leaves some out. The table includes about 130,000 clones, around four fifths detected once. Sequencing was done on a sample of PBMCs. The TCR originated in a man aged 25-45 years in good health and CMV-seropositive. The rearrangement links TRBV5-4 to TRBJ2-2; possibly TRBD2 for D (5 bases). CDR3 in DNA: TGTGCCAGCAGCTATAGCGACACCGGGGAGCTGTTTTTT. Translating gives CASSYSDTGELFF.